Following are 27 T cell receptor beta chains from one sample sequenced in a study of T cells in women clearing cervical HPV infection. Data came from immunoSEQ multiplex PCR; TCRdb stores just in-frame clones and leaves some out. The ten top clones account for 9.5% to 15%, within a sample of 20,000 or so clones. The specimen sequenced was blood buffy coat. All receptors derive from a woman between 18 and 70 years old with a cervical HPV16 infection that either progressed to CIN3+ or cleared (not recorded which).

About this clone itself: The read ends 3 residues early relative to the CDR3; the germline J gene fills the gap. The V and J genes are TRBV19 and TRBJ2-7, with a weak D call TRBD1 (6 bases). V was shortened by 9 bases and J by 4 bases, with 19 bases between the two germline ends. Germline CDR1 LNHDA, CDR2 SQIVND (reference sequence). The CDR3 is 14 amino acids. The covered CDR3 bases are TGTGCCAGCAGACAAAGGGCAGGGGAGTACGAG. Protein: CASRQRAGEYE. The full CDR3 protein reads CASRQRAGEYEQYF.

Remarks on this clone: The read finishes 3 residues shy of the CDR3 end, and the germline J gene is used to complete it. V gene TRBV2 combines with J gene TRBJ2-3; TRBD2 aligns across 14 bases. V shed 7 bases, J shed 8 bases, and the junction held 11 bases outside the gene matches. The length of the CDR3 is 16 residues. Germline V gives CDR1 SNHLY, CDR2 FYNNEI. The part of the CDR3 DNA that was read is TGTGCCAGCACCCGTGAGACTAGCGGGGGGGCGGGTACG. Translation gives CASTRETSGGAGT. The CDR3 reads in full as CASTRETSGGAGTQYF.

On this clone itself: The read ends 3 residues before the CDR3 terminus; that terminus is restored from the germline J gene. V and J are TRBV4-1 and TRBJ1-4, with a possible D match to TRBD1 (5 bases). V gave up 0 bases and J gave up 7 bases, with 9 bases separating them. The CDR3 loop spans 14 amino acids. Germline-derived CDR1 and CDR2 are MGHRA and YSYEKL. CDR3 protein: CASSQDRVGEKLFF. CDR3 bases read: TGCGCCAGCAGCCAAGACAGGGTGGGTGAAAAA.

On this clone: Read data end 3 residues before the CDR3 end; the end is taken from the germline J gene. The chain is built from TRBV7-6 and TRBJ1-2, with TRBD1 matching 8 bases. Germline V lookup: CDR1 SGHVS, CDR2 FNYEAQ. This CDR3 contains 13 residues. The CDR3 region is CAIAGGESGGYTF. The CDR3 bases that were read are TGTGCCATTGCAGGGGGCGAGTCGGGCGGC. The entire variable domain, with the rest obtained from reference TRBV7-6 and TRBJ1-2, is as follows: GAGVSQSPRYKVTKRGQDVALRCDPISGHVSLYWYRQALGQGPEFLTYFNYEAQQDKSGLPNDRFSAERPEGSISTLTIQRTEQRDSAMYRCAIAGGESGGYTFGSGTRLTVV.

Measured by frequency, this clone is medium-sized. The sequence runs out 3 residues before the end of the CDR3; the remainder is reconstructed from the germline J gene. This chain joins TRBV2 and TRBJ2-3; a weak D match, TRBD1 (6 bases). V was cut by 2 bases and J by 0 bases, with 9 bases left in between. The CDR3 is made up of 15 amino acids. The germline gives CDR1 SNHLY, CDR2 FYNNEI. The sequenced CDR3 bases are TGTGCCAGCAGTGAATTGGGGGCAAGCACAGATACG. It translates to CASSELGASTDT. The whole CDR3 region reads CASSELGASTDTQYF.

On this clone itself: The CDR3 extends 3 residues past the end of the read, so its final part is completed from the germline J gene. This rearrangement joins TRBV5-6 to TRBJ2-5; 8 bases match TRBD2. V lost 4 bases and J lost 4; bases outside the gene matches: 9. CDR3 size: 15 residues. CDR1 is SGHDT and CDR2 is YYEEEE in the germline V gene. The CDR3 bases that were read are TGTGCCAGCAGCCTGAAGAGCGGGGGAAGAGAGACC. Translated, it gives CASSLKSGGRET. The whole CDR3 sequence is CASSLKSGGRETQYF.

Partial CDR3 DNA: TGTGCCAGCAGCTCTTACAGGACTGAA. This encodes CASSSYRTE. The full CDR3 protein reads CASSSYRTEAFF. This sequence joins TRBV11-2 and TRBJ1-1, with a possible D match to TRBD1 (5 bases). The CDR3 end falls 3 residues outside the read, so it is completed with the germline J gene. CDR1 and CDR2 from the germline V gene are SGHAT and FQNNGV. Between the trimmed V and J ends, which lost 4 bases and 5 bases, there was a span of 8 bases. The CDR3 contains 12 residues.

Note on this clone: Read sequence stops 3 residues before the CDR3 end, and the germline J gene provides the missing end. The chain carries TRBV2 and TRBJ1-5, with 7 bases lining up with TRBD1. The CDR3 is 15 residues long. Trimming took 7 bases from V and 3 from J; bases not matched to a gene: 9. CDR1 and CDR2 (germline): SNHLY, FYNNEI. CDR3 region: CASKVGQANNQPQHF. CDR3 bases read: TGTGCCAGCAAGGTTGGACAGGCCAACAATCAGCCC.

About this clone: Sequencing ends 3 residues short of the CDR3 end; the germline J gene provides the rest. The chain uses TRBV19 and TRBJ1-2; weak D call: TRBD1 (5 bases). Trimming pared 4 bases from V and 7 bases from J, leaving 13 bases between. CDR3 length: 13 amino acids. Germline-derived CDR1 and CDR2 are LNHDA and SQIVND (reference sequence). This CDR3 reads CASSTQPGGGYTF. CDR3 DNA, as far as it was read: TGTGCCAGTAGTACCCAGCCCGGGGGTGGC.

About this clone: The read terminates 3 residues before the CDR3 end, so the remaining end is supplied by the germline J gene. The chain recombines TRBV7-9 with TRBJ1-2; D is undetermined. The CDR3 has 14 residues. Germline values: CDR1 SEHNR, CDR2 FQNEAQ (reference sequence). Here the CDR3 reads CASSLQAGVDDYTF. CDR3 bases read: TGTGCCAGCAGCTTACAAGCGGGAGTAGACGAC.

With regard to this clone: The missing CDR3 end, 3 residues past where the read stops, is filled in from the germline J gene. The J gene is TRBJ2-3, the V gene TRBV19, with 9 bases fitting TRBD2. This CDR3 has 16 residues. The germline V gene has CDR1 LNHDA and CDR2 SQIVND (reference sequence). V was pared by 4 bases and J by 2 bases, with 7 bases of the junction left unmatched. Incomplete CDR3 DNA: TGTGCCAGTAGTAACCAGCGGGGGGACCTCACAGATACG. Encoded protein: CASSNQRGDLTDT. The entire CDR3 sequence reads CASSNQRGDLTDTQYF.

As regards this clone: One end of the junction varies from germline; a read error may be responsible. The CDR3 end is not reached by the read, which stops 3 residues before it; the germline J gene fills it in. The chain joins TRBV4-1 to TRBJ1-1, with D unclear. The CDR3 extends over 13 amino acids. CDR1 and CDR2 from the germline V gene are MGHRA and YSYEKL. This CDR3 reads CTSIALMNTEAFF. The DNA read from the CDR3 is TGCACCAGCATAGCGCTCATGAACACTGAA.

A word on this clone: The sequence runs out 3 residues before the end of the CDR3; the remainder is reconstructed from the germline J gene. The chain joins TRBV24-1 to TRBJ2-2; weak D call: TRBD1 (6 bases). Germline assignment: CDR1 KGHDR and CDR2 SFDVKD. CDR3 length: 16 amino acids. V was cut by 7 bases and J by 1 base, with 15 bases left in between. CDR3 DNA (partial): TGTGCCACCAGGGAGACCGGACAGATGAACACCGGGGAG. Translation: CATRETGQMNTGE. The full CDR3 protein reads CATRETGQMNTGELFF.

As concerns this clone: Read sequence stops 3 residues before the CDR3 end, and the germline J gene provides the missing end. This sequence joins TRBV14 and TRBJ2-3, with 10 bases lining up with TRBD1. V lost 3 bases and J lost 5; bases outside the gene matches: 8. Germline lookup yields CDR1 SGHDN and CDR2 FVKESK. CDR3 length: 16 amino acids. The CDR3 sequence: CASSQQRQGAEDTQYF. The part of the CDR3 DNA that was read is TGTGCCAGCAGCCAGCAAAGACAGGGGGCGGAAGATACG.

About this clone: The observed sequence ends 3 residues before the CDR3 terminus, with the missing tail filled in from the germline J gene. This chain links TRBV7-2 with TRBJ2-1, with D possibly TRBD2 on 6 matching bases. CDR1 and CDR2 from the germline V gene are SGHTA and FQGNSA. The CDR3 runs to 12 residues. Trimming took off 6 bases at V and 9 bases at J, with 12 bases between the two ends. The sequenced part of the CDR3 DNA is TGTGCCAGCAGGTATCCCGGGGGTGAG. Its translation: CASRYPGGE. The CDR3 as a whole reads CASRYPGGEQFF.

On this clone: From the germline J gene comes the end of the CDR3, since the read stops 3 residues before it. This rearrangement joins TRBV19 to TRBJ1-2; D gene uncertain. Germline CDR1 reads LNHDA; CDR2 reads SQIVND (reference sequence). This CDR3 has 15 amino acids. This chain's CDR3 is CADYASGRVSSDYTF. The sequenced part of the CDR3 DNA is TGTGCCGACTATGCTAGCGGGAGGGTATCTTCCGAC.

For this clone: The CDR3 end is not reached by the read, which stops 3 residues before it; the germline J gene fills it in. The V gene is TRBV5-5, the J gene TRBJ2-1, with D perhaps matching TRBD1 (6 bases). Germline V CDR1 and CDR2: SGHKS, YYEKEE (reference sequence). The V end was cut by 4 bases, the J end by 4 bases, with 12 bases between. There are 14 residues in the CDR3. The CDR3 sequence is CASSPTGSYNEQFF. The DNA read from the CDR3 is TGTGCCAGCAGCCCGACAGGTAGTTACAATGAG.

Note on this clone: The CDR3 end falls 3 residues outside the read, so it is completed with the germline J gene. This rearrangement joins TRBV5-1 to TRBJ1-4, with D possibly matching TRBD1 (5 bases). CDR1 SGHRS and CDR2 YFSETQ come from the germline V gene. The CDR3 runs to 17 residues. CDR3 protein: CASSLGQSMGGNSPLFF. CDR3 bases read: TGCGCCAGCAGCTTGGGGCAAAGTATGGGGGGAAATTCACCA.

Comment on this clone: The observed sequence ends 3 residues before the CDR3 terminus, with the missing tail filled in from the germline J gene. The V and J genes are TRBV28 and TRBJ1-5; no clear D gene. The ends were cut back, 3 bases at V and 7 bases at J, with 13 bases in the middle. The CDR3 covers 14 residues. From germline, CDR1 is MDHEN and CDR2 SYDVKM. The CDR3 region is CASSFIHRTQPQHF. CDR3 DNA (partial): TGTGCCAGCAGTTTTATTCACAGAACCCAGCCC.

For this clone: The read terminates 3 residues before the CDR3 end, so the remaining end is supplied by the germline J gene. The V and J genes are TRBV6-4 and TRBJ1-4, with a tentative D call TRBD1 (5 bases). Germline CDR1 reads MRHNA; CDR2 reads SNTAGT. The CDR3 extends over 14 amino acids. The chain's CDR3 is CASSLTGGDSPLFF. The sequenced part of the CDR3 DNA is TGTGCCAGCAGTCTCACCGGGGGGGATTCACCA.

As for this clone: The read is 3 residues too short to cover the CDR3 end, so that end is filled in from the germline J gene. This chain links TRBV30 with TRBJ2-7, with 8 bases aligning to TRBD1. The germline gives CDR1 GTSNPN, CDR2 SVGIG (reference sequence). Trimming removed 2 bases from V and 3 bases from J; junction bases left unmatched: 9. There are 15 residues in the CDR3. CDR3 DNA, as far as it was read: TGTGCCTGGAGTAGTCCCGGACAGGGCTACTACGAG. It codes for CAWSSPGQGYYE. The full CDR3 sequence reads CAWSSPGQGYYEQYF.

In regard to this clone: The CDR3 is cut off 3 residues early in the read; its end comes from the germline J gene. V gene TRBV7-6 combines with J gene TRBJ2-3; 8 positions agree with TRBD1. The CDR3 runs to 15 residues. Losses at the gene ends were 6 bases for V and 1 base for J; bases not matched to a gene: 6. CDR1 and CDR2 from the germline V gene are SGHVS and FNYEAQ. The DNA read from the CDR3 is TGTGCCAGCAGTTACGAGGACAGGGGCACAGATACG. Protein product: CASSYEDRGTDT. Given in full, the CDR3 is CASSYEDRGTDTQYF.

As to this clone: The read falls 3 residues short of the CDR3 end, and the missing part is taken from the germline J gene. The chain joins TRBV5-1 to TRBJ1-1; 8 nucleotides agree with TRBD1. The CDR3 contains 14 residues. V was pared by 5 bases and J by 5 bases, with 8 bases of the junction left unmatched. Germline V gives CDR1 SGHRS, CDR2 YFSETQ. The part of the CDR3 DNA that was read is TGCGCCAGCAGAACAGGACAGGGAGGAACTGAA. It codes for CASRTGQGGTE. The whole CDR3 reads CASRTGQGGTEAFF.

A word on this clone: The DNA ends 3 residues before the CDR3 does, and the rest of the CDR3 is filled in from the germline J gene. The chain joins TRBV18 to TRBJ1-1; 7 positions agree with TRBD1. The CDR3 is 13 residues long. V lost 2 bases, J lost 7 bases, and 4 bases stayed unmatched. Germline CDR1 KGHSH, CDR2 LQKENI. The CDR3 sequence: CASSPTGVGEAFF. The CDR3 DNA, read in part, is TGTGCCAGCTCACCAACAGGGGTTGGTGAA.

Note on this clone: The CDR3 end falls 3 residues outside the read, so it is completed with the germline J gene. The J gene is TRBJ2-7, the V gene TRBV30; 11 nucleotides agree with TRBD2. The V gene's germline CDR1 is GTSNPN and CDR2 SVGIG (reference sequence). This CDR3 has 21 residues. Losses at the gene ends were 1 base for V and 0 bases for J; bases not matched to a gene: 20. The CDR3 protein is CAWSAASRTSGPELSSYEQYF. CDR3 DNA (partial): TGTGCCTGGAGTGCAGCCTCCCGGACTAGCGGGCCGGAGTTGAGCTCCTACGAG.

Concerning this clone: The read halts 3 residues ahead of the CDR3 end, with the missing end drawn from the germline J gene. The rearrangement joins TRBV19 to TRBJ2-2; 11 bases match TRBD1. The CDR3 consists of 21 residues. CDR1 is LNHDA, CDR2 SQIVND, per germline (reference sequence). CDR3 bases read: TGTGCCAGTAGTCGGGACAGGGGGTTTTTTACATTGAGAGCAACTAATGAAAAG. This translates into CASSRDRGFFTLRATNEK. The whole CDR3 is CASSRDRGFFTLRATNEKLFF.

Frequency places this clone as medium-sized (0.01 to 0.1%). The CDR3 goes on 3 residues after the read ends, and that part is filled in from the germline J gene. The J gene is TRBJ2-5, the V gene TRBV2; D possibly corresponds to TRBD2 (5 bases). The germline V and J ends were trimmed by 7 bases and 2 bases, with 11 bases remaining between them. Germline CDR1 reads SNHLY; CDR2 reads FYNNEI. The CDR3 loop spans 13 amino acids. The covered CDR3 bases are TGTGCCAGCAAGGTGGACTGGCAAGAGACC. Its protein is CASKVDWQET. The entire CDR3 protein reads CASKVDWQETQYF.